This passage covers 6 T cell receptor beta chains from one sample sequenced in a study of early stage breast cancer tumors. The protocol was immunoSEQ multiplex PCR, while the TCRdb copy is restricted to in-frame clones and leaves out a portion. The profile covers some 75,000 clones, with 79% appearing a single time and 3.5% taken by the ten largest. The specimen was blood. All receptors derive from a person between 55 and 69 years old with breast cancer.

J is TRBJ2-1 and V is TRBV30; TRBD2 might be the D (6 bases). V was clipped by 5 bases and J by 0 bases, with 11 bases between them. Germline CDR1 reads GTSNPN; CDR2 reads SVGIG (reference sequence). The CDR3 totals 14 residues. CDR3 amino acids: CAWQAGLSYNEQFF. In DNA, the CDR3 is TGTGCCTGGCAAGCGGGCCTCTCCTACAATGAGCAGTTCTTC.

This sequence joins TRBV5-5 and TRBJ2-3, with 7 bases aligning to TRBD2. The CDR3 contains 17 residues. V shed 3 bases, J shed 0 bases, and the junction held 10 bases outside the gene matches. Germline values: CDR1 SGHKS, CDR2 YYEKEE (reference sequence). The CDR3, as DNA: TGTGCCAGCAGCTACGGACTAGTCCTGGCTAGCACAGATACGCAGTATTTT. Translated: CASSYGLVLASTDTQYF.

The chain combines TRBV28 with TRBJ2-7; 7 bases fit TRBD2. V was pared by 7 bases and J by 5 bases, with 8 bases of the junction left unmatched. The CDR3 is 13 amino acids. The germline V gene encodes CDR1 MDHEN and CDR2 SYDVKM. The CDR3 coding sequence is TGTGCCAGCACCATAGCGGGTGGCGACGAGCAGTACTTC. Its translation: CASTIAGGDEQYF.

The CDR3: CASSLWTSGGPNEQFF. DNA for the CDR3: TGTGCCAGTAGTCTCTGGACAAGCGGGGGGCCGAATGAGCAGTTCTTC. V usage is TRBV19 and J usage is TRBJ2-1; 9 bases match TRBD2. The CDR3 is 16 amino acids. In germline, CDR1 is LNHDA, CDR2 SQIVND (reference sequence). V was pared by 5 bases and J by 7 bases, with 12 bases of the junction left unmatched.

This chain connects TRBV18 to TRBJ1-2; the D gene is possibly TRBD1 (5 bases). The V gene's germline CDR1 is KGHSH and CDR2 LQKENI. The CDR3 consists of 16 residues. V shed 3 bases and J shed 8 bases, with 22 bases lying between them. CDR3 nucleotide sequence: TGTGCCAGCTCACCCCTACGGGACCAAAGCGGTGGAGGCTACACCTTC. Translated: CASSPLRDQSGGGYTF. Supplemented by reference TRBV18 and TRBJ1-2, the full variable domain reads NAGVMQNPRHLVRRRGQEARLRCSPMKGHSHVYWYRQLPEEGLKFMVYLQKENIIDESGMPKERFSAEFPKEGPSILRIQQVVRGDSAAYFCASSPLRDQSGGGYTFGSGTRLTVV.

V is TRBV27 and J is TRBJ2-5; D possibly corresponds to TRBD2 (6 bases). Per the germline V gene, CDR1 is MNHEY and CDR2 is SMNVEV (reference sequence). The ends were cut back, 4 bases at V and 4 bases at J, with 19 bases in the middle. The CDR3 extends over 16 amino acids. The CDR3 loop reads CASSSLTGQGGETQYF. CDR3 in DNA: TGTGCCAGCAGTTCTCTGACGGGGCAGGGAGGAGAGACCCAGTACTTC.